One T cell receptor (beta chain) is described in this entry. Germline-derived CDR1 and CDR2 are MNHEY and SVGAGI. The CDR3 is 14 amino acids. J gave up 4 bases and V 3 bases, and 6 bases lay outside the gene matches. The data derive from a study of cytomegalovirus exposure and HLA in healthy donors. The PCR employed 60 Vbeta primers together with 13 Jbeta primers. Measured with immunoSEQ multiplex PCR; TCRdb has only the in-frame clones, and not every one. Of about 89,000 clones listed, about 85% were seen once; the top ten hold roughly 3.8%. The rearrangement links TRBV6-5 to TRBJ2-7; TRBD2 matches at 7 bases. The sample consisted of PBMCs. This TCR came from a female donor in good health and CMV-seropositive. This CDR3 is CASSYRGSGYEQYF. The DNA for the CDR3 is TGTGCCAGCAGTTATCGCGGGAGCGGGTACGAGCAGTACTTC.